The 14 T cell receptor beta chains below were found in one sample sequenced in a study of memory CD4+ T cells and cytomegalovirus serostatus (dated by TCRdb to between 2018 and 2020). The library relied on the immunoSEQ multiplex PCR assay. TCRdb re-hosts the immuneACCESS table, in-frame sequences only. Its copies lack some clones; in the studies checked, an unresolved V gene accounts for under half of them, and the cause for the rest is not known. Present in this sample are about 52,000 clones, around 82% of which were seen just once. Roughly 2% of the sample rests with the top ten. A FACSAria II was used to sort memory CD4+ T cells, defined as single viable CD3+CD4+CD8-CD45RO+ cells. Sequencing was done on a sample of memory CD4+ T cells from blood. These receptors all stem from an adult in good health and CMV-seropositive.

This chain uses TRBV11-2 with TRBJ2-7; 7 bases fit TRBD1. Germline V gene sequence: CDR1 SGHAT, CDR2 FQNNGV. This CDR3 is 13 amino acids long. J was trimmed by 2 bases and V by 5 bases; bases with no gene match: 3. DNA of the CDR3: TGTGCCAGCAGCCCGACAGGGCCCTACGAGCAGTACTTC. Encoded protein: CASSPTGPYEQYF.

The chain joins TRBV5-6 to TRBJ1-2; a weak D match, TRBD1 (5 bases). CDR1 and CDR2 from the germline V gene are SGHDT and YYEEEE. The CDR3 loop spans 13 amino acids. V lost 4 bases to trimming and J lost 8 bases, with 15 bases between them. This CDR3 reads CASSPQGRYGYTF. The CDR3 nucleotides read TGTGCCAGCAGCCCCCAGGGAAGGTACGGCTACACCTTC. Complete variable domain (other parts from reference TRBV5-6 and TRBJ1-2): DAGVTQSPTHLIKTRGQQVTLRCSPKSGHDTVSWYQQALGQGPQFIFQYYEEEERQRGNFPDRFSGHQFPNYSSELNVNALLLGDSALYLCASSPQGRYGYTFGSGTRLTVV.

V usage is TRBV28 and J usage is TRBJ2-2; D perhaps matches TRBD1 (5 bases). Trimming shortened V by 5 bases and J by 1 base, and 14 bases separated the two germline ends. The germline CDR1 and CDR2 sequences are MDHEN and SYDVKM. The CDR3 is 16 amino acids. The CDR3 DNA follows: TGTGCCAGCAGTCCAGGGTCGCTGTTGAACACCGGGGAGCTGTTTTTT. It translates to CASSPGSLLNTGELFF.

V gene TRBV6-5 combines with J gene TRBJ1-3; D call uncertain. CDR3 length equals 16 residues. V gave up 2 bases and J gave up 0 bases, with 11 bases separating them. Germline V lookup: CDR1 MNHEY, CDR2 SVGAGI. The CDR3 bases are TGTGCCAGCAGTTACACTTGGGCCAGCTCTGGAAACACCATATATTTT. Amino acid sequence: CASSYTWASSGNTIYF.

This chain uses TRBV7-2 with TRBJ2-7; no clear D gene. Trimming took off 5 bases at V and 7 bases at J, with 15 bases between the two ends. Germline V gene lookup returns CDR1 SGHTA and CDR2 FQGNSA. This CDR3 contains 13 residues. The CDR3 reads CASSPGTGREQYF. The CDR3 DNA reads TGTGCCAGCAGCCCCGGCACGGGTCGGGAGCAGTACTTC.

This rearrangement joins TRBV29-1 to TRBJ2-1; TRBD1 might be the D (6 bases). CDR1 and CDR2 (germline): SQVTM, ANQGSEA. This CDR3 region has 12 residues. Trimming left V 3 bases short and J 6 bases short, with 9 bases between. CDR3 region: CSVDHRVNEQFF. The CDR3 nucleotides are TGCAGCGTTGACCACAGGGTCAATGAGCAGTTCTTC.

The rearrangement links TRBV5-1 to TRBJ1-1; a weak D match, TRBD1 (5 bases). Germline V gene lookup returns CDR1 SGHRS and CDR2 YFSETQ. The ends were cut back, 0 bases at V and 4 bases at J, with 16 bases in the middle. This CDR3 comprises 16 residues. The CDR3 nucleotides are TGCGCCAGCAGCTTGGAGAGTGGCAGGGCGACCACTGAAGCTTTCTTT. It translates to CASSLESGRATTEAFF.

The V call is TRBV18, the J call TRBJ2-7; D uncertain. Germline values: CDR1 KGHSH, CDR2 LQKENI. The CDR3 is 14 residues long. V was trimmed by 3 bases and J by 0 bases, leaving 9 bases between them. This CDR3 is CASSPAVGSYEQYF. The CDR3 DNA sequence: TGTGCCAGCTCACCTGCCGTCGGCTCCTACGAGCAGTACTTC. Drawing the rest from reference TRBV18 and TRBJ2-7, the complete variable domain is NAGVMQNPRHLVRRRGQEARLRCSPMKGHSHVYWYRQLPEEGLKFMVYLQKENIIDESGMPKERFSAEFPKEGPSILRIQQVVRGDSAAYFCASSPAVGSYEQYFGPGTRLTVT.

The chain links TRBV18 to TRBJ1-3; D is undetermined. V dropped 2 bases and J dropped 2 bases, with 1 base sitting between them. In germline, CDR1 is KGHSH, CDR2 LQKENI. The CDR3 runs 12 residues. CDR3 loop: CASSPAGNTIYF. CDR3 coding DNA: TGTGCCAGCTCACCAGCTGGAAACACCATATATTTT.

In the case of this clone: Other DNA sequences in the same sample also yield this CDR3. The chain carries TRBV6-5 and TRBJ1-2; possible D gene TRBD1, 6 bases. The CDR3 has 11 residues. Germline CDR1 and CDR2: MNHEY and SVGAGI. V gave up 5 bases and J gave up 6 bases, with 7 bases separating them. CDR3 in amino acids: CASSQGNGYTF. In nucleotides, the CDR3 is TGTGCCAGCAGTCAGGGGAATGGCTACACCTTC.

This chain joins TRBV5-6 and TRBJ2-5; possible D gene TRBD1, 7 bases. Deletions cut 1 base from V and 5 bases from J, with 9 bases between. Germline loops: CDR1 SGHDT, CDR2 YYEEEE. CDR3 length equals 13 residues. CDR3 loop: CASSLPGGETQYF. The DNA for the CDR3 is TGTGCCAGCAGCTTGCCAGGGGGGGAGACCCAGTACTTC.

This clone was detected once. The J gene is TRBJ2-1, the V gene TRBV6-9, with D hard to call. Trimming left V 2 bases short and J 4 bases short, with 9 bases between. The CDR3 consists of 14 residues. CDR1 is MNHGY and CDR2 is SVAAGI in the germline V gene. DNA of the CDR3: TGTGCCAGCAGTTATGGCGGAAAATACAATGAGCAGTTCTTC. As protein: CASSYGGKYNEQFF.

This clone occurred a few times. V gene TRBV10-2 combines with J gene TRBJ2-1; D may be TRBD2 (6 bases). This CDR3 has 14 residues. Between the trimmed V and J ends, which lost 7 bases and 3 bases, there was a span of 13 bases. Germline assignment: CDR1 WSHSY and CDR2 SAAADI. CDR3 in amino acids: CASKRRENYNEQFF. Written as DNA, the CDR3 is TGCGCCAGCAAAAGGCGGGAAAACTACAATGAGCAGTTCTTC.

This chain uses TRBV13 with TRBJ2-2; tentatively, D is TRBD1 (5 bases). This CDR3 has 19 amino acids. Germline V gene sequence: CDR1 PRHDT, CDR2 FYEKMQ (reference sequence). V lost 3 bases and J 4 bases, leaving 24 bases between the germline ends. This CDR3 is CASSLDPRGIGVGTGELFF. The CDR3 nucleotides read TGTGCCAGCAGCTTGGATCCTAGGGGAATAGGGGTTGGCACCGGGGAGCTGTTTTTT.